Sequencing of this T cell receptor beta chain was carried out in a study of T-cell memory formation after mild COVID-19. Trimming removed 0 bases at V and 5 bases at J, with 17 bases between. Germline V gene lookup returns CDR1 SGHRS and CDR2 YFSETQ. The CDR3 loop spans 16 amino acids. Study-wide points: Contracting clones from day 15 to 85 showed balanced CD4/CD8; later expanders favored CD4+.

MiXCR was run by TCRdb on the 5' RACE reads, yielding one entry per CDR3 protein. The sample comprises a few hundred thousand distinct CDR3 sequences, roughly an eighth of which are singletons, and roughly a fifth rests with the top ten. This clonotype came up many times. Its specificity is not known. Sample: PBMCs or a T cell subset sorted from them (not recorded which). The sequence was collected from a man between 18 and 29 years old who had mild COVID-19 (a few samples of this study predate the infection). Cell type and time point are not known. The V gene is TRBV5-1, the J gene TRBJ1-1, with D uncertain. CDR3: CASSLAPTDLGTEAFF. In nucleotides, the CDR3 is TGCGCCAGCAGCTTGGCCCCCACCGACCTGGGAACTGAAGCTTTCTTT.